This T cell receptor beta chain was sequenced during a study of T cells in Graves' hyperthyroidism and ophthalmopathy. Study outcomes and limitations: Most expanded thyroid clonotypes above 0.001 also appeared in blood.

Using RNA transcripts as the source, TCR beta CDR3 regions were amplified. A set of HTBI primers served as the primers for a first-round RT-PCR of the TCR CDR3. TCRdb fed the multiplex PCR reads into MiXCR, producing one record per CDR3 protein. Among around 690,000 distinct CDR3 sequences listed, about 18% were seen once. CDR1 is SEHNR and CDR2 is FQNEAQ in the germline V gene (reference sequence). CDR3 length equals 17 residues. Trimming took off 2 bases at V and 0 bases at J, with 17 bases between the two ends. Details on this clonotype: Antigen unknown.

V usage is TRBV7-9 and J usage is TRBJ2-7; perhaps TRBD1 as D (6 bases). Sequenced: blood. This receptor was identified in a man aged 45 to 65 with Graves' hyperthyroidism. The CDR3 DNA is TGTGCCAGCAGCTTAAGCAGGGGTTGGTCGCACTCCTACGAGCAGTACTTC. This encodes CASSLSRGWSHSYEQYF. Filled out from reference TRBV7-9 and TRBJ2-7, the complete variable domain reads DTGVSQNPRHKITKRGQNVTFRCDPISEHNRLYWYRQTLGQGPEFLTYFQNEAQLEKSRLLSDRFSAERPKGSFSTLEIQRTEQGDSAMYLCASSLSRGWSHSYEQYFGPGTRLTVT.